The 30 T cell receptor beta chains listed next were all sequenced from one sample in a study of cytomegalovirus exposure and HLA in healthy donors. PCR used 60 Vbeta primers and 13 Jbeta primers. This table comes from immunoSEQ multiplex PCR, and its TCRdb copy is limited to in-frame clones, with some not included. Altogether about 90,000 clones are present, around four fifths being singletons, with the ten largest covering 2.7%. Sequenced sample: PBMCs. All receptors come from a man younger than 40 in good health and CMV-seronegative.

This clone was seen a few times. This chain uses TRBV29-1 with TRBJ2-2, with D unresolved. CDR1 and CDR2 from the germline V gene are SQVTM and ANQGSEA. With 7 bases removed from V and 5 bases from J, the gap between germline ends came to 14 bases. This CDR3 region has 13 residues. The CDR3 region is CSGGPGGTGELFF. Written as DNA, the CDR3 is TGCAGCGGAGGCCCGGGTGGGACCGGGGAGCTGTTTTTT.

The genes are TRBV10-3 and TRBJ1-1; unclear D gene. V shed 8 bases and J shed 3 bases, with 16 bases lying between them. The CDR3 is 14 residues long. Germline loops: CDR1 ENHRY, CDR2 SYGVKD. CDR3 loop: CAIGRAIEDTEAFF. DNA of the CDR3: TGTGCCATCGGGAGGGCCATCGAGGACACTGAAGCTTTCTTT.

This sequence joins TRBV5-1 and TRBJ1-2; TRBD1 aligns across 8 bases. The CDR3 runs 15 residues. V was clipped by 4 bases and J by 4 bases; unmatched bases: 9. Per germline, CDR1 SGHRS and CDR2 YFSETQ. The CDR3 region has the DNA TGCGCCAGCAGCGGCGGACAGGGTTTTACCTATGGCTACACCTTC. Translated, it gives CASSGGQGFTYGYTF. Variable domain in full (rest from reference TRBV5-1 and TRBJ1-2): KAGVTQTPRYLIKTRGQQVTLSCSPISGHRSVSWYQQTPGQGLQFLFEYFSETQRNKGNFPGRFSGRQFSNSRSEMNVSTLELGDSALYLCASSGGQGFTYGYTFGSGTRLTVV.

V gene TRBV14 combines with J gene TRBJ1-2; D remains ambiguous. Germline assignment: CDR1 SGHDN and CDR2 FVKESK. Trimming shortened V by 1 base and J by 1 base, and 10 bases separated the two germline ends. There are 15 residues in the CDR3. CDR3 region: CASSQVAGNNYGYTF. CDR3 nucleotide sequence: TGTGCCAGCAGCCAAGTCGCGGGGAATAACTATGGCTACACCTTC.

The genes are TRBV21-1 and TRBJ1-2; TRBD1, the D gene given by the table, was not confirmed from the DNA. TRBV21-1 is a listed pseudogene. This CDR3 is built from 16 residues. DNA of the CDR3: TGTGCCAGCAGCGTAGGAAGGCACAGGGTATCAGGAGGCTACACCTTC. As protein: CASSVGRHRVSGGYTF.

The CDR3 reads CASSTSDRNTGELFF. The CDR3 bases are TGTGCCAGCAGCACTTCGGACAGGAACACCGGGGAGCTGTTTTTT. This chain uses TRBV2 with TRBJ2-2; D is perhaps TRBD1 (6 bases). V was clipped by 6 bases and J by 1 base, with 12 bases between them. This CDR3 is 15 amino acids long. CDR1 SNHLY and CDR2 FYNNEI come from the germline V gene.

The chain carries TRBV7-9 and TRBJ1-5; possibly TRBD1 for D (6 bases). CDR1 SEHNR and CDR2 FQNEAQ come from the germline V gene (reference sequence). The CDR3 length is 13 residues. Trimming pared 3 bases from V and 3 bases from J, leaving 6 bases between. The CDR3 protein is CASSLGHNQPQHF. As DNA, the CDR3 is TGTGCCAGCAGCTTGGGACACAATCAGCCCCAGCATTTT.

This chain links TRBV27 with TRBJ2-3; D is unclear. V lost 0 bases and J lost 5, with 3 bases in between. Germline V gene lookup returns CDR1 MNHEY and CDR2 SMNVEV (reference sequence). The CDR3 length is 12 residues. The CDR3 region is CASSLSRDTQYF. DNA of the CDR3: TGTGCCAGCAGTTTATCGAGAGATACGCAGTATTTT.

This chain connects TRBV19 to TRBJ1-6; 8 bases agree with TRBD1. CDR1 and CDR2 from the germline V gene are LNHDA and SQIVND (reference sequence). Trimming took 8 bases from V and 9 from J; bases not matched to a gene: 3. The CDR3 runs to 12 residues. The CDR3 sequence: CASGRGLSPLHF. CDR3 DNA sequence: TGTGCCAGTGGCAGGGGGCTTTCACCCCTCCACTTT.

J is TRBJ1-4 and V is TRBV28; possibly TRBD1 for D (5 bases). Trimming shortened V by 2 bases and J by 6 bases, and 13 bases separated the two germline ends. CDR3 size: 15 residues. Germline-derived CDR1 and CDR2 are MDHEN and SYDVKM. CDR3 sequence reads: CASSLQGMGYEKLFF. CDR3 DNA sequence: TGTGCCAGCAGTTTACAGGGTATGGGGTATGAAAAACTGTTTTTT.

The CDR3 region is CASSSRTDIYGYTF. The CDR3 region has the DNA TGTGCCAGCAGTTCCCGGACAGATATCTATGGCTACACCTTC. The rearrangement links TRBV27 to TRBJ1-2; D possibly corresponds to TRBD1 (6 bases). CDR3 length: 14 amino acids. Per the germline V gene, CDR1 is MNHEY and CDR2 is SMNVEV (reference sequence). The V end lost 4 bases, the J end lost 4 bases, and 13 bases lay between the germline ends.

V gene TRBV7-2 combines with J gene TRBJ1-1; 8 bases are shared with TRBD1. After removal of 2 bases from V and 0 bases from J, the junction contained 2 bases not matched to a gene. Germline V gene data show CDR1 as SGHTA and CDR2 as FQGNSA. This CDR3 spans 15 amino acids. The CDR3 region has the DNA TGTGCCAGCAGCTTACGACAGGGGTTGAACACTGAAGCTTTCTTT. This gives the protein CASSLRQGLNTEAFF.

This clone was counted between two and nine times. The CDR3 nucleotides read TGTGCCAGCAGCGCGGACAGGGCGACCACTGAAGCTTTCTTT. Its protein product is CASSADRATTEAFF. V usage is TRBV5-8 and J usage is TRBJ1-1; TRBD1 aligns across 8 bases. V dropped 4 bases and J dropped 4; count of bases not matched to a gene: 6. This CDR3 is built from 14 residues. Germline V gene lookup returns CDR1 SGHTS and CDR2 YDEGEE.

This clone was seen only a few times. The rearrangement uses TRBV5-6 and TRBJ1-4, with TRBD1 as a possible D gene (6 bases). Germline V gene data show CDR1 as SGHDT and CDR2 as YYEEEE. With 4 bases removed from V and 8 bases from J, the gap between germline ends came to 27 bases. This CDR3 has 18 residues. In DNA form, the CDR3 reads TGTGCCAGCAGCCCACGGCAGGGGCGATCTCCCCCCCAAGAAAAACTGTTTTTT. Amino acids: CASSPRQGRSPPQEKLFF. The whole variable domain, filled in from reference TRBV5-6 and TRBJ1-4, reads DAGVTQSPTHLIKTRGQQVTLRCSPKSGHDTVSWYQQALGQGPQFIFQYYEEEERQRGNFPDRFSGHQFPNYSSELNVNALLLGDSALYLCASSPRQGRSPPQEKLFFGSGTQLSVL.

This chain uses TRBV5-1 with TRBJ2-2, with TRBD1 matching 7 bases. The V gene's germline CDR1 is SGHRS and CDR2 YFSETQ. The CDR3 runs to 15 residues. Losses at the gene ends were 4 bases for V and 0 bases for J; bases not matched to a gene: 3. For the CDR3, the DNA is TGCGCCAGCAGCGAGGGACAGCCGAACACCGGGGAGCTGTTTTTT. Its translation: CASSEGQPNTGELFF.

In this sample, this clone turned up once. This chain uses TRBV6-5 with TRBJ2-1, with 7 bases fitting TRBD1. The germline V gene encodes CDR1 MNHEY and CDR2 SVGAGI. The V gene end was trimmed by 2 bases and the J gene end by 4 bases; junction bases not matched to a gene: 8. This CDR3 is 16 amino acids long. This CDR3 reads CASSYRPTGPYNEQFF. The CDR3 DNA reads TGTGCCAGCAGTTACCGGCCGACAGGGCCTTACAATGAGCAGTTCTTC.

The chain carries TRBV10-3 and TRBJ1-1, with 7 nucleotides matching TRBD1. V was pared by 3 bases and J by 0 bases, with 4 bases of the junction left unmatched. This CDR3 region has 15 residues. The germline V gene encodes CDR1 ENHRY and CDR2 SYGVKD. CDR3 in DNA: TGTGCCATCAGTGAACGGGGACAGATGAACACTGAAGCTTTCTTT. It specifies CAISERGQMNTEAFF.

This chain joins TRBV30 and TRBJ2-7; weak D call: TRBD1 (5 bases). CDR1 is GTSNPN and CDR2 is SVGIG in the germline V gene (reference sequence). This CDR3 is built from 8 residues. Trimming removed 8 bases from V and 6 bases from J, with 5 bases in between. CDR3 bases: TGTGCCCAGGGCGAGCAGTACTTC. It translates to CAQGEQYF.

The genes are TRBV7-8 and TRBJ1-1, with a tentative D call TRBD1 (6 bases). Trimming removed 5 bases at V and 7 bases at J, with 14 bases between. CDR1 and CDR2 (germline): SGHVS, FQNEAQ. The CDR3 contains 13 residues. CDR3 DNA: TGTGCCAGCAGCGCATATACAGGGAGTGAAGCTTTCTTT. It codes for CASSAYTGSEAFF.

V usage is TRBV5-1 and J usage is TRBJ2-3; D unresolved. V shed 6 bases and J shed 2 bases, with 10 bases lying between them. Germline-derived CDR1 and CDR2 are SGHRS and YFSETQ. This CDR3 contains 13 residues. In nucleotides, the CDR3 is TGCGCCAGCACTACAGAACCCACAGATACGCAGTATTTT. This translates into CASTTEPTDTQYF.

The genes are TRBV19 and TRBJ2-7, with TRBD1 identical over 7 bases. This CDR3 has 16 amino acids. The germline V gene encodes CDR1 LNHDA and CDR2 SQIVND (reference sequence). V trimming: 0 bases; J trimming: 3 bases; junction bases outside the gene matches: 8. The CDR3 loop is CASSIDLGQKFYEQYF. The CDR3 nucleotides read TGTGCCAGTAGTATAGACTTGGGACAGAAGTTCTACGAGCAGTACTTC. Using reference TRBV19 and TRBJ2-7 for the parts outside the CDR3, the full variable domain is DGGITQSPKYLFRKEGQNVTLSCEQNLNHDAMYWYRQDPGQGLRLIYYSQIVNDFQKGDIAEGYSVSREKKESFPLTVTSAQKNPTAFYLCASSIDLGQKFYEQYFGPGTRLTVT.

J is TRBJ1-1 and V is TRBV5-1; D is undetermined. Germline values: CDR1 SGHRS, CDR2 YFSETQ. V was clipped by 6 bases and J by 1 base, with 10 bases between them. The CDR3 totals 13 residues. CDR3 amino acids: CASTRFGNTEAFF. DNA of the CDR3: TGCGCCAGCACGAGGTTCGGGAACACTGAAGCTTTCTTT.

As concerns this clone: A junction end diverges from the germline sequence, so it may reflect a read error. The rearrangement joins TRBV9 to TRBJ1-4; 9 bases map to TRBD1. The length of the CDR3 is 16 residues. Per germline, CDR1 SGDLS and CDR2 YYNGEE. The CDR3, as DNA: TGTGCCAGCATCGTAGCTTTGGGACAGGGTAGTGAAAAACTGTTTTTT. The encoded protein is CASIVALGQGSEKLFF.

V is TRBV7-9 and J is TRBJ1-1, with 8 bases aligning to TRBD1. Trimming at V came to 6 bases and at J to 4 bases, leaving 4 bases not matched to a gene. Germline lookup yields CDR1 SEHNR and CDR2 FQNEAQ (reference sequence). The CDR3 length is 13 residues. The CDR3 DNA reads as TGTGCCAGCAGGGGGACAGGTACCACTGAAGCTTTCTTT. Its translation is CASRGTGTTEAFF.

The V call is TRBV6-1, the J call TRBJ2-3, with 11 nucleotides matching TRBD1. This CDR3 contains 16 residues. With 1 base clipped from V and 3 bases from J, the junction kept 3 bases outside the gene matches. Per the germline V gene, CDR1 is MNHNS and CDR2 is SASEGT. CDR3 sequence: CASSEDRDRGTDTQYF. The CDR3 DNA reads as TGTGCCAGCAGTGAAGACCGGGACAGGGGGACAGATACGCAGTATTTT.

The V and J genes are TRBV9 and TRBJ2-7; D is unclear. Germline lookup yields CDR1 SGDLS and CDR2 YYNGEE. The germline V and J ends were trimmed by 0 bases and 4 bases, with 14 bases remaining between them. The CDR3 contains 15 residues. This CDR3 is CASSVVAGESYEQYF. The CDR3 nucleotides are TGTGCCAGCAGCGTAGTCGCAGGTGAAAGTTACGAGCAGTACTTC. The whole variable domain, remainder taken from reference TRBV9 and TRBJ2-7, is DSGVTQTPKHLITATGQRVTLRCSPRSGDLSVYWYQQSLDQGLQFLIQYYNGEERAKGNILERFSAQQFPDLHSELNLSSLELGDSALYFCASSVVAGESYEQYFGPGTRLTVT.

V and J are TRBV7-9 and TRBJ1-2, with D possibly matching TRBD1 (5 bases). Between the trimmed V and J ends, which lost 1 base and 8 bases, there was a span of 17 bases. Germline assignment: CDR1 SEHNR and CDR2 FQNEAQ (reference sequence). The CDR3 totals 15 residues. The CDR3 region is CASSLGQGVGGGYTF. The DNA of the CDR3 is TGTGCCAGCAGCTTAGGACAAGGGGTTGGCGGCGGCTACACCTTC.

V gene TRBV5-1 combines with J gene TRBJ1-1; D unresolved. Deletions cut 6 bases from V and 3 bases from J, with 12 bases between. This CDR3 is built from 13 residues. CDR1 and CDR2 from the germline V gene are SGHRS and YFSETQ. The CDR3 sequence: CASTLFGDTEAFF. The CDR3 DNA reads TGCGCCAGCACCCTTTTCGGAGACACTGAAGCTTTCTTT.

The sample holds a few counts of this clone. V and J are TRBV19 and TRBJ1-5, with 7 bases fitting TRBD1. CDR3 length: 16 amino acids. Germline CDR1 reads LNHDA; CDR2 reads SQIVND (reference sequence). The V gene end was trimmed by 7 bases and the J gene end by 2 bases; junction bases not matched to a gene: 11. The CDR3 loop is CASTPTTGVGNQPQHF. The CDR3 coding sequence is TGTGCCAGTACCCCCACCACAGGGGTGGGCAATCAGCCCCAGCATTTT.

The CDR3 reads CASRPPGGGGYTF. In nucleotides, the CDR3 is TGTGCCAGCAGGCCCCCAGGGGGCGGTGGCTACACCTTC. This chain uses TRBV6-1 with TRBJ1-2; TRBD1 matches at 8 bases. Germline values: CDR1 MNHNS, CDR2 SASEGT. The ends lost 6 bases at V and 7 bases at J; junction bases unmatched: 7. CDR3 length equals 13 residues.